The present TCR beta chain was sequenced within a study of T-cell memory formation after mild COVID-19. Study overall: Clusters of TCRs were largely donor specific.

TCRdb re-called the 5' RACE reads through MiXCR, storing one row per CDR3 protein. The profile covers tens of thousands of distinct CDR3 sequences, with under 7.5% appearing a single time and roughly 1.4% taken by the ten largest. V was pared by 0 bases and J by 9 bases, with 13 bases between. Germline V CDR1 and CDR2: SGHRS, YFSETQ. The CDR3 covers 14 residues. The sequence was obtained from a man aged 18-30 years who had mild COVID-19 (a few samples of this study predate the infection). Cell type and time point are not known. The gene calls are TRBV5-1 and TRBJ1-3, with D perhaps matching TRBD1 (5 bases). The sample was PBMCs or a T cell subset sorted from them (not recorded which). The CDR3 DNA reads TGCGCCAGCAGCTTGGGGGGGAAAGAAGGCACCATATATTTT. Amino acids: CASSLGGKEGTIYF.